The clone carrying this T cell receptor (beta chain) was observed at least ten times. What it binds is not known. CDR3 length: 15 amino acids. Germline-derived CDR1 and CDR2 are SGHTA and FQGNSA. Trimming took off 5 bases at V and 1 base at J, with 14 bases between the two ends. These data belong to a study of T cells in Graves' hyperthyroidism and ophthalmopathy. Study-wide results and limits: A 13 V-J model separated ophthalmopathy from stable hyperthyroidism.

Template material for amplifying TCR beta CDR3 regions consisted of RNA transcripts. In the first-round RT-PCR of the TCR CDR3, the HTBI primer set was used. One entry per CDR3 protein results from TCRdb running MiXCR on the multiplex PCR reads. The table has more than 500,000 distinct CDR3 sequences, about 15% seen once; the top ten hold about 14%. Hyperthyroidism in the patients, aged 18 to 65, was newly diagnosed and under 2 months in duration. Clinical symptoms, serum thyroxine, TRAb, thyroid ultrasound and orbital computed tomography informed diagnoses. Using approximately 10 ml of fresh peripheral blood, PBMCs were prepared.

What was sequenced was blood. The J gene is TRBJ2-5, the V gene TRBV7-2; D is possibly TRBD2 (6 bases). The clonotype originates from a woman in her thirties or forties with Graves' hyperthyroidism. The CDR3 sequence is CASSLRAGPQETQYF. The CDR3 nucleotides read TGTGCCAGCAGCCTAAGAGCGGGCCCCCAAGAGACCCAGTACTTC.